The 5 T cell receptor beta chains given below trace back to one sample, sequenced in a study of regulatory T cells in long-lasting Graves disease. With iRepertoire HTBI primers and Arm-PCR of CDR3 regions, TCR beta libraries were built. TCRdb ran MiXCR on the multiplex PCR reads and lists one entry per CDR3 protein. The sample shows about 530,000 distinct CDR3 sequences, 15% to 20% of them seen only once. Time point noted: newly diagnosed GD, antithyroid drugs for less than 3 months. From PBMCs, RNA was extracted and then used to make the TCR library. This sample also belongs to another study, concerning T cells in Graves' hyperthyroidism and ophthalmopathy.

The specimen comprised peripheral blood mononuclear cells (PBMCs), sampled at new diagnosis, from a patient treated with antithyroid drugs. These receptor sequences come from a woman aged 40-65 years with Graves disease.

V is TRBV5-1 and J is TRBJ2-7, with TRBD1 identical over 9 bases. The CDR3 spans 15 residues. V was pared by 4 bases and J by 8 bases, with 13 bases of the junction left unmatched. Germline V gives CDR1 SGHRS, CDR2 YFSETQ. In DNA form, the CDR3 reads TGCGCCAGCAGCCCTCACCCGGGACAGGGTTACAAGCAGTACTTC. Protein: CASSPHPGQGYKQYF.

The chain carries TRBV7-3 and TRBJ2-3, with 11 nucleotides matching TRBD2. V shed 5 bases and J 8 bases; nucleotides not matched to a gene: 9. CDR1 is SGHTA, CDR2 FQGTGA, per germline. CDR3 length: 15 amino acids. The CDR3 protein is CASSRNSGGAGTQYF. CDR3 in DNA: TGTGCCAGCAGCCGAAATAGCGGGGGGGCTGGTACGCAGTATTTT.

This CDR3 reads CASSRDRVSEQYF. The CDR3 bases are TGTGCCAGCAGTCGGGACAGGGTCAGCGAGCAGTACTTC. The chain couples TRBV6-1 to TRBJ2-7; the match to TRBD1 covers 9 bases. V shed 5 bases, J shed 6 bases, and the junction held 5 bases outside the gene matches. Germline CDR1 and CDR2: MNHNS and SASEGT. This CDR3 has 13 residues.

This chain uses TRBV5-6 with TRBJ1-2; weak D call: TRBD1 (6 bases). The CDR3 spans 15 residues. V dropped 1 base and J dropped 5 bases, with 15 bases sitting between them. CDR1 is SGHDT and CDR2 is YYEEEE in the germline V gene. The CDR3: CASSLFRRGDYGYTF. DNA for the CDR3: TGTGCCAGCAGCTTGTTCCGAAGGGGGGATTATGGCTACACCTTC.

Only a few counts were recorded for this clonotype. The CDR3 here is CASSNRVDTQYF. The CDR3 DNA follows: TGTGCCAGCAGCAATCGAGTGGATACGCAGTATTTT. The chain carries TRBV5-4 and TRBJ2-3; D remains unclear. CDR1 and CDR2 (germline): SGHNT, YYREEE (reference sequence). Trimming took off 4 bases at V and 6 bases at J, with 9 bases between the two ends. The CDR3 length is 12 residues.